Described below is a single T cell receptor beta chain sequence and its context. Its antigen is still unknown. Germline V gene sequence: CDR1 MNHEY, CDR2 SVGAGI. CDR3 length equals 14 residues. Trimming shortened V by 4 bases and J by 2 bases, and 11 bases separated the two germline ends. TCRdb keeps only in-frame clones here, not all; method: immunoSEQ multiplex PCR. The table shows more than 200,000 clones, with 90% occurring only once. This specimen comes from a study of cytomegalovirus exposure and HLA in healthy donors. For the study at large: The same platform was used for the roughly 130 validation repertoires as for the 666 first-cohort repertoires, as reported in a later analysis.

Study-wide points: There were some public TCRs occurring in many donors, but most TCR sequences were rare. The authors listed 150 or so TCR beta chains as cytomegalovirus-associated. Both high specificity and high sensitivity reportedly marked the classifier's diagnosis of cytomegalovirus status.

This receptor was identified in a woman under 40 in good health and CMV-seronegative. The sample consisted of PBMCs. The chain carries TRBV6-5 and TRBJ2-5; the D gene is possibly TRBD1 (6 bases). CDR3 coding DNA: TGTGCCAGCAGTTCGCAGGGGACGCAAGAGACCCAGTACTTC. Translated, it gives CASSSQGTQETQYF.